This T cell receptor beta chain was identified in a study of T cell responses to AZD1222 COVID-19 vaccine. The study, taken as a whole, reports: Donors skewed white British and female; clonal diversity was possibly underestimated. Across spike, vaccine-associated CD4 TCRs were found, dominant at 160-218 and 743-854.

On this clone: Its target is unknown.

The germline V and J ends were trimmed by 0 bases and 2 bases, with 14 bases remaining between them. CDR1 and CDR2 (germline): MNHEY, SMNVEV (reference sequence). The CDR3 has 16 amino acids. The data were produced by immunoSEQ multiplex PCR, yet TCRdb's version contains in-frame clones alone and is incomplete. The sample shows some 150,000 clones, about 87% of them seen only once. The sample in question was peripheral blood, obtained on day 0 of AZD1222 vaccination. The source is an adult in good health. The rearrangement joins TRBV27 to TRBJ2-7; D is perhaps TRBD2 (6 bases). The CDR3 DNA follows: TGTGCCAGCAGTTTATCCGGACTAACCTCGACCTACGAGCAGTACTTC. It yields the protein CASSLSGLTSTYEQYF.